These 11 T cell receptor beta chains were sequenced from one sample in a study of CD8+CD57+ T cells in acquired aplastic anemia. Profiles of TCR beta VDJ and CDR3 were generated from a genomic DNA template. TCRdb redid the calling of the reads with MiXCR, one entry per CDR3 protein. This sample yields hundreds of thousands of distinct CDR3 sequences, of which approximately 70% are seen a single time; more than 3.5% belongs to the top ten. Material: sorted CD4+, CD8+, or CD8+CD57+ T cells (not recorded which) from PBMCs. The source of these receptors is a human donor in good health, serving as a control.

Note on this clonotype: The junction differs from germline at one of its ends, possibly a read error. The chain employs TRBV2 and TRBJ2-7; TRBD2 matches 10 bases. The CDR3 runs to 14 residues. In germline, CDR1 is SNHLY, CDR2 FYNNEI. CDR3 sequence reads: CASSWTSGIYGEYF. CDR3 DNA sequence: TGCGCCAGCAGCTGGACTAGCGGAATCTACGGGGAGTACTTC.

The chain joins TRBV11-2 to TRBJ1-3; D uncertain. The CDR3 sequence is 16 residues long. Germline V gives CDR1 SGHAT, CDR2 FQNNGV. V lost 5 bases and J lost 1, with 15 bases in between. CDR3 loop: CASSLGSLTSGNTIYF. DNA for the CDR3: TGTGCCAGCAGCCTTGGGAGTCTTACTTCTGGAAACACCATATATTTT.

The chain employs TRBV5-1 and TRBJ2-4, with D tentatively TRBD1 (7 bases). V was pared by 0 bases and J by 0 bases, with 19 bases between. The CDR3 totals 19 residues. The germline V gene has CDR1 SGHRS and CDR2 YFSETQ. CDR3 region: CASSLARQGGLLAKNIQYF. CDR3 DNA: TGCGCCAGCAGCTTGGCTCGGCAGGGGGGCCTTTTAGCCAAAAACATTCAGTACTTC.

To note about this clonotype: The junction does not match germline at one end; this may be a read error. This chain joins TRBV5-1 and TRBJ2-3, with D tentatively TRBD1 (6 bases). CDR1 is SGHRS and CDR2 is YFSETQ in the germline V gene. This CDR3 contains 14 residues. The CDR3, as DNA: TGCGCCAGCTCCTTGACAGGTGGGGACACTACGCGGTATTTT. Translating gives CASSLTGGDTTRYF.

This clonotype was observed at least ten times. V gene TRBV7-2 combines with J gene TRBJ1-6, with TRBD1 as a possible D gene (5 bases). The CDR3 is 16 residues long. Germline CDR1 SGHTA, CDR2 FQGNSA. Trimming stripped 4 bases from V and 2 bases from J, with 12 bases between. The CDR3 here is CASSSGGAAYNSPLHF. In DNA form, the CDR3 reads TGTGCCAGCAGCTCCGGAGGGGCCGCCTATAATTCACCCCTCCACTTT.

This chain links TRBV12-3 or TRBV12-4 with TRBJ2-2, with D tentatively TRBD1 (5 bases). Trimming left V 5 bases short and J 4 bases short, with 14 bases between. This CDR3 is 15 amino acids long. CDR3 protein: CASSEQGGITGELFF. The CDR3 DNA reads as TGTGCCAGCAGTGAGCAGGGTGGTATCACCGGGGAGCTGTTTTTT.

The chain couples TRBV6-2 or TRBV6-3 to TRBJ1-5; 9 bases align to TRBD1. CDR1 MNHEY and CDR2 SVGEGT come from the germline V gene. CDR3 length: 15 amino acids. With 5 bases clipped from V and 7 bases from J, the junction kept 9 bases outside the gene matches. CDR3 DNA sequence: TGTGCCAGCAGTACCAGGGACAGGGTGGAGCAGCCCCAGCATTTT. This sequence encodes CASSTRDRVEQPQHF.

This clonotype was seen a single time. V is TRBV7-3 and J is TRBJ1-6; possible D gene TRBD1, 5 bases. Germline values: CDR1 SGHTA, CDR2 FQGTGA. The CDR3 runs to 16 residues. V lost 6 bases and J lost 16, with 28 bases in between. The CDR3 reads CASSPPTRRRIWGLHF. DNA for the CDR3: TGTGCCAGCAGTCCCCCGACGCGCCGTAGGATCTGGGGGCTCCACTTT. The whole variable domain, remainder taken from reference TRBV7-3 and TRBJ1-6, is GAGVSQTPSNKVTEKGKYVELRCDPISGHTALYWYRQSLGQGPEFLIYFQGTGAADDSGLPNDRFFAVRPEGSVSTLKIQRTERGDSAVYLCASSPPTRRRIWGLHFGNGTRLTVT.

Concerning this clonotype itself: It may be a read error: a sequence one base away is much more abundant. The chain combines TRBV11-3 with TRBJ1-3; D gene ambiguous. Per germline, CDR1 SGHNT and CDR2 YENEEA. With 8 bases removed from V and 9 bases from J, the gap between germline ends came to 17 bases. The CDR3 is 13 amino acids. This chain's CDR3 is CASGQRSSVTIYF. The CDR3 region has the DNA TGTGCCAGCGGCCAACGTTCATCAGTCACCATATATTTT.

The rearrangement uses TRBV24-1 and TRBJ2-7; weak D call: TRBD1 (6 bases). The CDR3 runs 13 residues. V was pared by 12 bases and J by 2 bases, with 16 bases between. Germline V lookup: CDR1 KGHDR, CDR2 SFDVKD. CDR3 nucleotides: TGTGCCTCCCCCGGGACACCAACCTACGAGCAGTACTTC. The encoded protein is CASPGTPTYEQYF.

The chain links TRBV7-3 to TRBJ2-5; 10 nucleotides line up with TRBD2. The trim removed 0 bases at V and 11 bases at J, leaving 9 bases unmatched. CDR1 is SGHTA, CDR2 FQGTGA, per germline. The CDR3 sequence is 15 residues long. The CDR3 DNA is TGTGCCAGCAGCTTAACGCTAGCGGGGGATGGTACGCAGTACTTC. Translated: CASSLTLAGDGTQYF. The variable domain in full, with the rest retrieved from reference TRBV7-3 and TRBJ2-5, is GAGVSQTPSNKVTEKGKYVELRCDPISGHTALYWYRQSLGQGPEFLIYFQGTGAADDSGLPNDRFFAVRPEGSVSTLKIQRTERGDSAVYLCASSLTLAGDGTQYFGPGTRLLVL.